Detailed here is one T cell receptor beta chain. The antigen remains undetermined. The donor group consisted entirely of healthy Caucasians. V was trimmed by 3 bases and J by 5 bases, leaving 13 bases between them. Germline V gives CDR1 MDHEN, CDR2 SYDVKM. The length of the CDR3 is 14 residues. In TCRdb, the 5' RACE reads were re-called with MiXCR into one record per CDR3 protein. The sample shows approximately 220,000 distinct CDR3 sequences, approximately 8% of them seen only once. These data belong to a study of identical twins. Overall study findings and caveats: There were fewer insertions in abundant cord blood beta clonotypes, but memory repertoires showed no such pattern. The models systematically underestimated how much out-of-frame TCR alpha was shared in monozygotic twins. Weaker excess sharing between twins was seen in beta out-of-frame sequences.

These data were also filed under a second study, of yellow fever vaccine responses in identical twins.

Sequenced sample: CD8+ T cells sorted from blood. V is TRBV28 and J is TRBJ2-5; D may be TRBD2 (6 bases). The sequence came from a woman younger than 35 in good health. CDR3 sequence reads: CASSFRRGWETQYF. The CDR3 DNA follows: TGTGCCAGCAGTTTCAGGAGGGGATGGGAGACCCAGTACTTC.